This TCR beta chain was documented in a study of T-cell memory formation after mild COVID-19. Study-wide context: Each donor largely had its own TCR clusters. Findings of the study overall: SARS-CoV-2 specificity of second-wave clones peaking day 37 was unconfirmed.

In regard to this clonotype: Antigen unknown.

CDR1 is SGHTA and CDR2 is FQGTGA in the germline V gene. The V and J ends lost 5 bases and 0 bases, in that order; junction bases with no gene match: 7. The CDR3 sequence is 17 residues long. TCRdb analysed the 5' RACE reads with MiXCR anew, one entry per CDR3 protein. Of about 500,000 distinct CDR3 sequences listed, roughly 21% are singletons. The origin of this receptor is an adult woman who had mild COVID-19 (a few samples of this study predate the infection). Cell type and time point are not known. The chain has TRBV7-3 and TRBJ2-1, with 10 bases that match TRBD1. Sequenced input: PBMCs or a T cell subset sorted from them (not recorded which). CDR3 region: CASSPRGQGSSYNEQFF. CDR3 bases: TGTGCCAGCAGCCCCCGGGGACAGGGGAGCTCCTACAATGAGCAGTTCTTC.